Presented here are 21 T cell receptor beta chains from one specimen sequenced in a study of early T cells in non-severe SARS-CoV-2 infection. TCRdb recomputed calls from the 5' RACE reads with MiXCR, one row per CDR3 protein. Of roughly 77,000 distinct CDR3 sequences detected, 12% appear once; the ten largest clones hold about 4.2%. Sample: whole blood. The receptors come from an adult who was a healthcare worker with PCR-confirmed SARS-CoV-2 infection or an uninfected control (not recorded which).

In this sample, this clonotype turned up many times. The V call is TRBV28, the J call TRBJ2-1; 9 bases are a match to TRBD1. Germline assignment: CDR1 MDHEN and CDR2 SYDVKM. CDR3 length: 16 residues. The V gene end was trimmed by 3 bases and the J gene end by 2 bases; junction bases not matched to a gene: 5. The CDR3 region has the DNA TGTGCCAGCAGTTTTTTGGGACAGGGTGCCTACAATGAGCAGTTCTTC. It translates to CASSFLGQGAYNEQFF.

This rearrangement joins TRBV29-1 to TRBJ2-3; no reliable D call. With 7 bases removed from V and 5 bases from J, the gap between germline ends came to 10 bases. The CDR3 sequence is 11 residues long. The germline CDR1 and CDR2 sequences are SQVTM and ANQGSEA. CDR3 sequence (DNA): TGCAGCGCCCAGATGGGAGATACGCAGTATTTT. Its translation: CSAQMGDTQYF.

Only a few counts were recorded for this clonotype. The CDR3 sequence: CASSTIAGPTYEQYF. CDR3 nucleotides: TGTGCCAGCAGCACCATAGCGGGGCCGACCTACGAGCAGTACTTC. The chain links TRBV7-3 to TRBJ2-7; 8 bases map to TRBD2. Per the germline V gene, CDR1 is SGHTA and CDR2 is FQGTGA. This CDR3 region has 15 residues. V dropped 5 bases and J dropped 2; count of bases not matched to a gene: 8.

This clonotype showed up just a few times. The chain is built from TRBV2 and TRBJ2-3; perhaps TRBD2 as D (5 bases). V lost 6 bases to trimming and J lost 4 bases, with 20 bases between them. Per the germline V gene, CDR1 is SNHLY and CDR2 is FYNNEI. The CDR3 loop spans 16 amino acids. CDR3 bases: TGTGCCAGCAGGACTAAATTGGACCCTAGACCAGATACGCAGTATTTT. It codes for CASRTKLDPRPDTQYF.

This clonotype was counted a few times. The V and J genes are TRBV21-1 and TRBJ2-3. TRBV21-1 represents a pseudogene. CDR3 length: 19 residues. The CDR3, as DNA: TGTGCCAGCAGCAAGCAAAGAGGAGCGAAAACCACTAGCACAGATACGCAGTATTTT. Its protein is CASSKQRGAKTTSTDTQYF.

This clonotype was counted ten times or more. The CDR3 DNA reads TGTGCCAGCAGCCGACGACTAGCGGGAGTGACCTACGAGCAGTACTTC. Translation gives CASSRRLAGVTYEQYF. The chain links TRBV7-2 to TRBJ2-7, with 12 bases aligning to TRBD2. The ends lost 5 bases at V and 2 bases at J; junction bases unmatched: 7. The CDR3 extends over 16 amino acids. CDR1 is SGHTA, CDR2 FQGNSA, per germline. The full variable domain, rest sourced from reference TRBV7-2 and TRBJ2-7, is GAGVSQSPSNKVTEKGKDVELRCDPISGHTALYWYRQSLGQGLEFLIYFQGNSAPDKSGLPSDRFSAERTGGSVSTLTIQRTQQEDSAVYLCASSRRLAGVTYEQYFGPGTRLTVT.

This clonotype was found many times. J is TRBJ2-2 and V is TRBV11-2, with TRBD1 identical over 7 bases. The CDR3 covers 15 residues. Germline CDR1 is SGHAT and CDR2 is FQNNGV. Unmatched junction bases numbered 11, after V lost 9 bases and J lost 4 bases. The CDR3 sequence: CASTSQGVITGELFF. The CDR3 DNA is TGTGCCAGTACTTCTCAGGGGGTCATCACCGGGGAGCTGTTTTTT.

V gene TRBV6-2 or TRBV6-3 combines with J gene TRBJ2-3; D not resolved. Trimming cost V 3 bases and J 5 bases, with 9 bases left between them. The CDR3 contains 13 residues. Per germline, CDR1 MNHEY and CDR2 SVGEGT. CDR3 sequence: CASSYYYRDTQYF. CDR3 in DNA: TGTGCCAGCAGTTATTATTACCGAGATACGCAGTATTTT.

The CDR3 loop reads CASSQLAEETQYF. Here the CDR3 DNA reads TGTGCCAGCAGCCAACTAGCGGAGGAGACCCAGTACTTC. The chain recombines TRBV3-1 with TRBJ2-5, with 7 bases that match TRBD2. The CDR3 runs to 13 residues. V trimming: 2 bases; J trimming: 5 bases; junction bases outside the gene matches: 2. Germline V gene sequence: CDR1 LGHDT, CDR2 YNNKEL (reference sequence).

This clonotype showed up many times. The V gene is TRBV11-2, the J gene TRBJ2-7; 7 bases line up with TRBD2. CDR1 SGHAT and CDR2 FQNNGV come from the germline V gene. This CDR3 is built from 14 residues. J gave up 3 bases and V 5 bases, and 7 bases lay outside the gene matches. The CDR3 nucleotides read TGTGCCAGCAGCCCCGGACTAGGTGGCTACGAGCAGTACTTC. It codes for CASSPGLGGYEQYF.

This clonotype was seen many times. The DNA for the CDR3 is TGTGCCAGCAGCCAAGCTCCCCAGGGCAGATCCCATTCACCCCTCCACTTT. Amino acids: CASSQAPQGRSHSPLHF. The chain carries TRBV3-1 and TRBJ1-6; the D gene is possibly TRBD1 (5 bases). The CDR3 totals 17 residues. V lost 1 base and J lost 8, with 18 bases in between. Germline CDR1 LGHDT, CDR2 YNNKEL (reference sequence).

This clonotype was seen at least ten times. The chain carries TRBV4-1 and TRBJ2-7; no reliable D call. With 1 base removed from V and 2 bases from J, the gap between germline ends came to 0 bases. The CDR3 runs 11 residues. Germline CDR1 MGHRA, CDR2 YSYEKL. Written as DNA, the CDR3 is TGCGCCAGCAGCCAAGCCTACGAGCAGTACTTC. It specifies CASSQAYEQYF.

The J gene is TRBJ1-2, the V gene TRBV29-1, with D uncertain. The CDR3 consists of 14 residues. The V end lost 6 bases, the J end lost 0 bases, and 14 bases lay between the germline ends. Germline-derived CDR1 and CDR2 are SQVTM and ANQGSEA. The CDR3 loop is CSVPDIVANYGYTF. In nucleotides, the CDR3 is TGCAGCGTCCCCGACATAGTAGCTAACTATGGCTACACCTTC.

This clonotype was counted only a few times. The chain joins TRBV29-1 to TRBJ2-3, with D perhaps matching TRBD2 (5 bases). Trimming left V 4 bases short and J 7 bases short, with 12 bases between. Germline CDR1 and CDR2: SQVTM and ANQGSEA. The CDR3 extends over 12 amino acids. CDR3 DNA: TGCAGCGTTGTCCCGACTACGAATACGCAGTATTTT. Translation gives CSVVPTTNTQYF.

The rearrangement links TRBV4-2 to TRBJ2-7; 9 bases map to TRBD2. Unmatched junction bases numbered 8, after V lost 1 base and J lost 1 base. This CDR3 has 17 residues. CDR1 and CDR2 (germline): LGHNA, YNFKEQ. The CDR3 spells CASSQGGVSGRSYEQYF. For the CDR3, the DNA is TGTGCCAGCAGCCAAGGGGGGGTTAGCGGGAGATCCTACGAGCAGTACTTC.

This chain links TRBV28 with TRBJ2-1; 12 bases line up with TRBD2. V gave up 7 bases and J gave up 9 bases; unmatched junction bases: 4. Germline assignment: CDR1 MDHEN and CDR2 SYDVKM. The CDR3 covers 13 residues. The CDR3 loop reads CASIASGRGEQFF. CDR3 nucleotide sequence: TGTGCCAGCATTGCTAGCGGGAGGGGTGAGCAGTTCTTC. Variable domain in full (rest from reference TRBV28 and TRBJ2-1): DVKVTQSSRYLVKRTGEKVFLECVQDMDHENMFWYRQDPGLGLRLIYFSYDVKMKEKGDIPEGYSVSREKKERFSLILESASTNQTSMYLCASIASGRGEQFFGPGTRLTVL.

This clonotype was counted only a few times. This rearrangement joins TRBV29-1 to TRBJ1-5; D remains ambiguous. CDR1 is SQVTM and CDR2 is ANQGSEA in the germline V gene. Trimming removed 4 bases at V and 2 bases at J, with 12 bases between. This CDR3 region has 14 residues. DNA for the CDR3: TGCAGCGTTGGGGGAGGAGCAGGCAATCAGCCCCAGCATTTT. Its protein product is CSVGGGAGNQPQHF.

The chain carries TRBV12-3 or TRBV12-4 and TRBJ1-5, with TRBD1 matching over 7 bases. The CDR3 totals 14 residues. V lost 6 bases, J lost 7 bases, and 9 bases stayed unmatched. The CDR3 protein is CASSMGQPNQPQHF. The CDR3 bases are TGTGCCAGCAGCATGGGACAGCCGAACCAGCCCCAGCATTTT.

The chain joins TRBV20-1 to TRBJ2-7; TRBD1 might be the D (5 bases). Trimming shortened V by 3 bases and J by 3 bases, and 15 bases separated the two germline ends. This CDR3 region has 14 residues. Germline V lookup: CDR1 DFQATT, CDR2 SNEGSKA (reference sequence). In DNA, the CDR3 is TGCAGTGCTAGTTCCGGTCAGGGTCTCTACGAGCAGTACTTC. It encodes CSASSGQGLYEQYF.

V is TRBV2 and J is TRBJ2-5; 13 nucleotides align to TRBD2. The CDR3 is 17 residues long. Germline trimming cut 2 bases from V and 6 bases from J; bases unmatched to any gene: 9. Germline assignment: CDR1 SNHLY and CDR2 FYNNEI. The chain's CDR3 is CASSEFTSGGATKTQYF. For the CDR3, the DNA is TGTGCCAGCAGTGAATTCACTAGCGGGGGGGCAACGAAGACCCAGTACTTC.

In its sample, this clonotype was seen many times. The gene calls are TRBV6-1 and TRBJ2-1; TRBD1 matches 10 bases. In germline, CDR1 is MNHNS, CDR2 SASEGT. With V trimmed by 6 bases and J by 7 bases, 9 bases remained unmatched. This CDR3 region has 15 residues. CDR3 nucleotide sequence: TGTGCCAGCAGCTTCCGGGACAGGGGAACGAATGAGCAGTTCTTC. Its protein product is CASSFRDRGTNEQFF.